The source of this T cell receptor beta chain is a study of CD8+CD57+ T cells in acquired aplastic anemia. Patients picked for sequencing had shown CD8+CD57+ cell expansion detected by flow cytometry. Profiling of TCR beta VDJ combinations and CDR3 sequences used genomic DNA as template. TCRdb reanalysed the reads using MiXCR and keeps one entry per CDR3 protein. The sample includes about 180,000 distinct CDR3 sequences, around 50% of them seen just once. CDR3 length: 14 residues. CDR1 is MNHEY and CDR2 is SVGEGT in the germline V gene. V lost 7 bases to trimming and J lost 7 bases; unmatched junction nucleotides: 4.

V is TRBV6-2 or TRBV6-3 and J is TRBJ2-2, with TRBD2 matching over 12 bases. The clonotype originates from a human donor with aplastic anemia. The specimen was sorted CD4+, CD8+, or CD8+CD57+ T cells (not recorded which) from PBMCs. CDR3 sequence (DNA): TGTGCCAGCAAAAGACTAGCGGGGGTCGGGGAGCTGTTTTTT. Its translation: CASKRLAGVGELFF.